Sequencing of this T cell receptor beta chain was carried out in a study of blood T cell repertoires in COVID-19. Turning to the study itself: Spain, Italy and the United States supplied samples that represented acute and convalescent COVID-19. Sources were T cells, B-cell-depleted T cells, or PBMCs; the material itself was cDNA or gDNA.

Original handling: Amplification from reference gene primers served as the basis for estimated nucleated cell counts. Here immunoSEQ multiplex PCR was the method, and the copy in TCRdb shows in-frame clones only, minus some. V and J calls and clone size come straight from that table; D and trimming were deduced from the DNA. The sample carries 50,000 to 75,000 clones, approximately 80% recorded once. The CDR3 runs to 14 residues. Between the trimmed V and J ends, which lost 2 bases and 0 bases, there was a span of 7 bases. Germline V CDR1 and CDR2: SEHNR, FQNEAQ (reference sequence). The material sequenced was peripheral blood. The receptor's source is a man aged 55-75 years with acute or convalescent COVID-19. J is TRBJ1-1 and V is TRBV7-9; the D is unclear. The CDR3 loop reads CASSLTSMNTEAFF. CDR3 coding DNA: TGTGCCAGCAGCTTAACCTCTATGAACACTGAAGCTTTCTTT.